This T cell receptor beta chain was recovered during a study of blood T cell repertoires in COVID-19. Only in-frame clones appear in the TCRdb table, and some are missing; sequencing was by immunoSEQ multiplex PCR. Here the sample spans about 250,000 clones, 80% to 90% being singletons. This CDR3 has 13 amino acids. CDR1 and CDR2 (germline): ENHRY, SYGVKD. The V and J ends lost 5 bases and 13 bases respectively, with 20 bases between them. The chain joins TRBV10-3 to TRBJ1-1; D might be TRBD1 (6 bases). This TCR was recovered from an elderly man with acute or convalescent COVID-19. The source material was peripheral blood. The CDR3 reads CAISKDSPPIFFF. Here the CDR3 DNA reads TGTGCCATCAGTAAGGACAGTCCACCTATTTTTTTCTTT.